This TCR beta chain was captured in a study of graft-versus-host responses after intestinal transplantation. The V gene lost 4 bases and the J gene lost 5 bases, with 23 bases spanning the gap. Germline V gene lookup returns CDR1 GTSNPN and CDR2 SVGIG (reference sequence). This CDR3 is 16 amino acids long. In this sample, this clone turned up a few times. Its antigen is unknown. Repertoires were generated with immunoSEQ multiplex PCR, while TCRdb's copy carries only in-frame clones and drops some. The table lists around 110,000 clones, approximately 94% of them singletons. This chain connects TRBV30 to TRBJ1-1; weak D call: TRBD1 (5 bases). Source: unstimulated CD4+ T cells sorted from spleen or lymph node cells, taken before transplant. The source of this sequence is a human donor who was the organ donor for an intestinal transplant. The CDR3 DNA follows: TGTGCCTGGACCCTGGGGGGGGGTCAAACGGGGACTGAAGCTTTCTTT. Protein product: CAWTLGGGQTGTEAFF.